These 15 T cell receptor beta chains were sequenced from one sample in a study of T cell repertoires in cytomegalovirus infection. A single record per CDR3 protein comes from TCRdb applying MiXCR to the reads. The profile shows about 530,000 distinct CDR3 sequences, around a quarter of them singletons. The sequenced sample was PBMCs. These receptors originate from a human donor in good health (CMV status not recorded). Some clones in this sample may be carry-over from other donors' samples.

This chain uses TRBV20-1 with TRBJ2-1; D tentatively fits TRBD1 or TRBD2 (5 bases each). There are 11 residues in the CDR3. The germline V gene has CDR1 DFQATT and CDR2 SNEGSKA (reference sequence). V lost 3 bases and J 6 bases, leaving 6 bases between the germline ends. CDR3 nucleotide sequence: TGCAGTGCTAGGGGACCCAATGAGCAGTTCTTC. This translates into CSARGPNEQFF.

This chain uses TRBV6-4 with TRBJ1-2; TRBD1 might be the D (6 bases). Trimming pared 5 bases from V and 0 bases from J, leaving 13 bases between. Germline-derived CDR1 and CDR2 are MRHNA and SNTAGT. The CDR3 covers 15 residues. The DNA of the CDR3 is TGTGCCAGCAGTCCGGGACACCTTACTAACTATGGCTACACCTTC. Encoded protein: CASSPGHLTNYGYTF.

The sample holds a few counts of this clonotype. The germline gene is not matched at one end of the junction; a read error may be the cause. The rearrangement uses TRBV7-9 and TRBJ2-5, with TRBD2 matching 13 bases. Germline V gene lookup returns CDR1 SEHNR and CDR2 FQNEAQ (reference sequence). The CDR3 contains 15 residues. CDR3 DNA: TGTGCCAGCAGCTTAGGCTCGACTAGCGGGAGGATCGAGAACTTC. It is translated as CASSLGSTSGRIENF.

Comments on this clonotype: The junction departs from the called germline gene at one end, perhaps through a read error. The chain is built from TRBV19 and TRBJ2-2; 9 positions agree with TRBD2. In germline, CDR1 is LNHDA, CDR2 SQIVND (reference sequence). This CDR3 has 16 residues. CDR3 region: CASSITTSGPTGGLFF. CDR3 sequence (DNA): TGTGCCAGTAGTATAACCACTAGCGGGCCCACCGGGGGGCTGTTTTTT.

This clonotype was found many times. This CDR3 is CASSLDVPGANVLTF. The CDR3, as DNA: TGTGCCAGCAGCTTAGACGTCCCTGGGGCCAACGTCCTGACTTTC. The chain has TRBV7-2 and TRBJ2-6; D not certain. Trimming pared 1 base from V and 2 bases from J, leaving 6 bases between. CDR3 size: 15 residues. Germline CDR1 is SGHTA and CDR2 is FQGNSA.

This sequence joins TRBV2 and TRBJ1-1; TRBD1 matches at 7 bases. Looked up from germline, CDR1 is SNHLY and CDR2 is FYNNEI. Unmatched junction bases numbered 11, after V lost 5 bases and J lost 5 bases. CDR3 size: 15 residues. CDR3 region: CASSPSRGGGTEAFF. Written as DNA, the CDR3 is TGTGCCAGCAGTCCGTCCAGGGGGGGAGGAACTGAAGCTTTCTTT.

The chain combines TRBV19 with TRBJ2-2, with TRBD2 identical over 7 bases. The CDR3 runs to 14 residues. V shed 8 bases, J shed 4 bases, and the junction held 7 bases outside the gene matches. CDR1 and CDR2 (germline): LNHDA, SQIVND (reference sequence). For the CDR3, the DNA is TGTGCCAGTCAAGCGGGATGGGGCACCGGGGAGCTGTTTTTT. It translates to CASQAGWGTGELFF. The full variable domain, in which reference TRBV19 and TRBJ2-2 provide the parts outside the CDR3, is DGGITQSPKYLFRKEGQNVTLSCEQNLNHDAMYWYRQDPGQGLRLIYYSQIVNDFQKGDIAEGYSVSREKKESFPLTVTSAQKNPTAFYLCASQAGWGTGELFFGEGSRLTVL.

This clonotype was seen a handful of times. The rearrangement joins TRBV6-2 or TRBV6-3 to TRBJ2-7; 14 bases are a match to TRBD2. Germline V lookup: CDR1 MNHEY, CDR2 SVGEGT. The CDR3 extends over 16 amino acids. V dropped 5 bases and J dropped 2; count of bases not matched to a gene: 5. CDR3: CASSRPGLAGAYEQYV. In DNA form, the CDR3 reads TGTGCCAGCAGTCGGCCGGGACTAGCGGGAGCCTACGAGCAGTACGTC.

The chain is built from TRBV7-9 and TRBJ1-3; D unclear. Germline V gives CDR1 SEHNR, CDR2 FQNEAQ (reference sequence). This CDR3 is 14 amino acids long. Trimming shortened V by 11 bases and J by 2 bases, and 16 bases separated the two germline ends. This CDR3 is CALLSRVTGNTIYF. In DNA form, the CDR3 reads TGTGCCCTTCTAAGTCGGGTTACTGGAAACACCATATATTTT.

This clonotype was observed a few times. The V gene is TRBV5-4, the J gene TRBJ2-3; a possible D gene is TRBD1 (6 bases). V was shortened by 4 bases and J by 4 bases, with 10 bases between the two germline ends. Germline V gene data show CDR1 as SGHNT and CDR2 as YYREEE (reference sequence). CDR3 length: 13 amino acids. This CDR3 is CASSGHRADTQYF. CDR3 nucleotide sequence: TGTGCCAGCAGCGGCCACAGGGCAGATACGCAGTATTTT.

The chain couples TRBV6-5 to TRBJ2-5, with a tentative D call TRBD2 (5 bases). This CDR3 spans 16 amino acids. The germline V gene encodes CDR1 MNHEY and CDR2 SVGAGI. The ends were cut back, 3 bases at V and 2 bases at J, with 16 bases in the middle. The CDR3: CASSYFLRAQQETQYF. CDR3 nucleotide sequence: TGTGCCAGCAGTTATTTTTTGAGGGCCCAACAAGAGACCCAGTACTTC.

This clonotype was seen at least ten times. The V and J genes are TRBV7-2 and TRBJ2-3; the D gene is possibly TRBD2 (6 bases). The length of the CDR3 is 16 residues. V lost 6 bases and J lost 2, with 18 bases in between. In germline, CDR1 is SGHTA, CDR2 FQGNSA. The CDR3 loop reads CASSSPRGTYTDTQYF. The CDR3, as DNA: TGTGCCAGCAGTTCCCCGCGGGGCACGTACACAGATACGCAGTATTTT. Drawing the rest from reference TRBV7-2 and TRBJ2-3, the complete variable domain is GAGVSQSPSNKVTEKGKDVELRCDPISGHTALYWYRQSLGQGLEFLIYFQGNSAPDKSGLPSDRFSAERTGGSVSTLTIQRTQQEDSAVYLCASSSPRGTYTDTQYFGPGTRLTVL.

This clonotype was seen once. This chain connects TRBV4-1 to TRBJ1-5; D gene unclear. The CDR3 runs to 13 residues. V lost 0 bases and J lost 7, with 7 bases in between. Germline V gives CDR1 MGHRA, CDR2 YSYEKL. Here the CDR3 reads CASSQEASQPQHF. CDR3 sequence (DNA): TGCGCCAGCAGCCAAGAGGCCAGCCAGCCCCAGCATTTT.

The genes are TRBV7-9 and TRBJ1-1; D unclear. The CDR3 covers 15 residues. Germline CDR1 reads SEHNR; CDR2 reads FQNEAQ (reference sequence). The V and J ends lost 1 base and 4 bases respectively, with 13 bases between them. This CDR3 is CASSLGRARSTEAFF. DNA for the CDR3: TGTGCCAGCAGCTTAGGACGGGCTAGGAGCACTGAAGCTTTCTTT.

A word on this clonotype: This could be a read error, since a much larger clone is one nucleotide away. The V and J genes are TRBV7-2 and TRBJ1-1, with TRBD1 matching over 9 bases. CDR3 length: 14 amino acids. The V gene end was trimmed by 6 bases and the J gene end by 6 bases; junction bases not matched to a gene: 8. The germline V gene encodes CDR1 SGHTA and CDR2 FQGNSA. The CDR3 DNA follows: TGTGCCAGCAGTCTGACAGGGGGAGGTTCTGAAGCTTTCTTT. This encodes CASSLTGGGSEAFF.